This note documents a single T cell receptor (beta chain) sequence. The antigen is unknown. The data were produced by immunoSEQ multiplex PCR, yet TCRdb's version contains in-frame clones alone and is incomplete. The sample carries about 110,000 clones, about 92% recorded once. The sample originates from a study of cytomegalovirus exposure and HLA in healthy donors. Study-level points and caveats: There were a few CMV-associated chains whose specificity for CMV antigens was confirmed in vitro. Most TCR sequences proved rare, with some public TCRs found in many donors.

The donors were members of the validation cohort comprising 100 to 150 subjects, separate from the roughly 730-subject first cohort. Per germline, CDR1 SGHVS and CDR2 FQNEAQ. This CDR3 comprises 15 residues. Trimming shortened V by 8 bases and J by 4 bases, and 20 bases separated the two germline ends. This chain connects TRBV7-8 to TRBJ1-2; D uncertain. The sequence derives from a woman between 18 and 29 years old in good health and CMV-seronegative. The source material was PBMCs. CDR3 protein: CASGQTAGGGYGYTF. The CDR3, as DNA: TGTGCCAGCGGTCAAACTGCGGGAGGTGGCTATGGCTACACCTTC.